This TCR beta chain was recorded in a study of T cell repertoires in cytomegalovirus infection. Study-level background: HLA-C-restricted CMV epitopes, recently identified, and well-studied HLA-B-restricted ones were used by the study. Shared public TCR beta signatures pointed to both CMV infection and a matching HLA type. Study-level results: Totalled public TCR beta family frequency picked out people who carried CMV plus the relevant HLA. HLA-C-restricted CMV clonotypes gave the most frequent clonotype in two of eight donors.

Germline lookup yields CDR1 SEHNR and CDR2 FQNEAQ (reference sequence). This CDR3 comprises 16 residues. J lost 5 bases, V lost 0 bases, and 9 bases had no gene match. In its sample, this clonotype was seen a few times. Its antigen is currently unknown. TCRdb fed the reads into MiXCR, producing one record per CDR3 protein. This table holds about 830,000 distinct CDR3 sequences, over 25% found once. Material: cultured CD8+ T cells from PBMCs, obtained from culture after CMV antigen stimulation. The source of this sequence is a human donor in good health (CMV status not recorded). Some clones in this sample may be carry-over from other donors' samples. This chain uses TRBV7-9 with TRBJ1-1; TRBD1 matches at 7 bases. The CDR3 DNA is TGTGCCAGCAGCTTAGCGGGGGTAGGCAGGGGGACTGAAGCTTTCTTT. Translating gives CASSLAGVGRGTEAFF.